Below are 4 T cell receptor beta chains sequenced from a single sample in a study of blood T cell repertoires in COVID-19. The method was immunoSEQ multiplex PCR; TCRdb's version includes in-frame clones alone and lacks a portion of them. The table records approximately 260,000 clones, approximately 83% of them present only once. Sequenced: peripheral blood. Every receptor here comes from a woman in her 70s with acute or convalescent COVID-19.

The chain combines TRBV3-1 (or the pseudogene TRBV3-2) with TRBJ1-1; no clear D gene. Between the trimmed V and J ends, which lost 4 bases and 3 bases, there was a span of 12 bases. This CDR3 is 14 amino acids long. Germline V CDR1 and CDR2: LGHDT, YNNKEL (reference sequence). DNA of the CDR3: TGTGCCAGCAGCCCACCTGGACTGTACACTGAAGCTTTCTTT. This translates into CASSPPGLYTEAFF.

The genes are TRBV15 and TRBJ1-2; 8 positions agree with TRBD1. The ends lost 3 bases at V and 4 bases at J; junction bases unmatched: 7. Germline V gene sequence: CDR1 LNHNV, CDR2 YYDKDF (reference sequence). This CDR3 is 15 amino acids long. For the CDR3, the DNA is TGTGCCACCAGCAGCTTCAGGGGGCTAGCCTATGGCTACACCTTC. It is translated as CATSSFRGLAYGYTF.

The chain uses TRBV3-1 (or the pseudogene TRBV3-2) and TRBJ2-5; D uncertain. The germline CDR1 and CDR2 sequences are LGHDT and YNNKEL (reference sequence). V was trimmed by 5 bases and J by 5 bases, leaving 6 bases between them. This CDR3 has 11 amino acids. The CDR3 region has the DNA TGTGCCAGCAGCTTCCGGGAGACCCAGTACTTC. Translated: CASSFRETQYF.

This clone appeared once. The V and J genes are TRBV4-2 and TRBJ1-3; TRBD1 agrees at 7 bases. The CDR3 runs to 14 residues. CDR1 LGHNA and CDR2 YNFKEQ come from the germline V gene. V trimming: 5 bases; J trimming: 2 bases; junction bases outside the gene matches: 3. The CDR3 DNA sequence: TGTGCCAGCAGCTCCGGGACAGCTGGAAACACCATATATTTT. Its protein product is CASSSGTAGNTIYF.